This entry lists 31 T cell receptor beta chains sequenced from one sample in a study of regulatory T cells in long-lasting Graves disease. Both iRepertoire HTBI primers and Arm-PCR of CDR3 regions were used to build the TCR beta libraries. TCRdb used MiXCR to reprocess the multiplex PCR reads, holding one entry per CDR3 protein. The profile shows about 540,000 distinct CDR3 sequences, roughly 14% of them singletons. Time point specified: newly diagnosed GD, antithyroid drugs for less than 3 months. RNA extracted from PBMCs served as the sequencing template. A further study also used this sample, focusing on T cells in Graves' hyperthyroidism and ophthalmopathy.

Here the sequenced sample was peripheral blood mononuclear cells (PBMCs), taken at new diagnosis, from a patient treated with antithyroid drugs. The receptors here all came from a man under 40 with Graves disease.

This rearrangement joins TRBV30 to TRBJ2-7; 8 nucleotides align to TRBD1. The V segment lost 1 base and the J segment 4 bases; nucleotides outside the gene matches: 15. Germline V gene data show CDR1 as GTSNPN and CDR2 as SVGIG (reference sequence). This CDR3 is 17 amino acids long. DNA for the CDR3: TGTGCCTGGAGTGCCCTGGGGGAGACAGGGGTAAGGTACGAGCAGTACTTC. Translating it yields CAWSALGETGVRYEQYF.

This clonotype was counted many times. DNA of the CDR3: TGTGCCAGCAGTGCCCAGCGTAACCGGGAGACCCAGTACTTC. Protein sequence: CASSAQRNRETQYF. The rearrangement uses TRBV27 and TRBJ2-5; D is undetermined. Trimming stripped 5 bases from V and 5 bases from J, with 15 bases between. CDR1 is MNHEY and CDR2 is SMNVEV in the germline V gene (reference sequence). The CDR3 spans 14 residues.

This clonotype was detected ten times or more. V gene TRBV27 combines with J gene TRBJ2-7; TRBD2 aligns across 14 bases. CDR3 length equals 16 residues. The trim removed 6 bases at V and 2 bases at J, leaving 6 bases unmatched. Germline V gene lookup returns CDR1 MNHEY and CDR2 SMNVEV (reference sequence). This CDR3 is CASSRLAGGRPYEQYF. DNA for the CDR3: TGTGCCAGCAGCAGACTAGCGGGAGGGCGCCCCTACGAGCAGTACTTC.

The chain couples TRBV9 to TRBJ2-1; 10 bases fit TRBD1. V gave up 4 bases and J gave up 8 bases; unmatched junction bases: 3. CDR3 length: 13 residues. The germline CDR1 and CDR2 sequences are SGDLS and YYNGEE. The CDR3 DNA sequence: TGTGCCAGCAGCCCGGGGACAGGGGATGAGCAGTTCTTC. This gives the protein CASSPGTGDEQFF.

This clonotype was seen a few times. The chain uses TRBV5-1 and TRBJ2-2, with 15 nucleotides matching TRBD2. Trimming removed 4 bases from V and 3 bases from J; junction bases left unmatched: 13. The CDR3 is made up of 20 amino acids. Germline V gene data show CDR1 as SGHRS and CDR2 as YFSETQ. In DNA form, the CDR3 reads TGCGCCAGCAGCCCGTGGACCGGGACTAGCGGGAGGAGGGACACCGGGGAGCTGTTTTTT. Its protein product is CASSPWTGTSGRRDTGELFF.

This clonotype was counted at least ten times. The CDR3 is CASRWGRVAEAFF. The DNA for the CDR3 is TGTGCCAGCAGGTGGGGACGGGTGGCTGAAGCTTTCTTT. The V gene is TRBV12-3 or TRBV12-4, the J gene TRBJ1-1; D might be TRBD1 (5 bases). The V end was cut by 6 bases, the J end by 6 bases, with 14 bases between. The CDR3 is 13 residues long.

In its sample, this clonotype was seen many times. The gene calls are TRBV10-3 and TRBJ1-1; weak D call: TRBD1 (5 bases). The length of the CDR3 is 14 residues. Deletions cut 4 bases from V and 3 bases from J, with 12 bases between. Germline V CDR1 and CDR2: ENHRY, SYGVKD. The CDR3 sequence: CAISAAPGDTEAFF. The CDR3 nucleotides read TGTGCCATCAGTGCGGCGCCGGGGGACACTGAAGCTTTCTTT.

This clonotype was recorded many times. The gene calls are TRBV9 and TRBJ2-1; TRBD1 is a possible D gene (6 bases). This CDR3 is 19 amino acids long. The germline CDR1 and CDR2 sequences are SGDLS and YYNGEE. V lost 0 bases to trimming and J lost 6 bases, with 25 bases between them. The CDR3: CASSVEGSWGTGSTNEQFF. The CDR3 nucleotides are TGTGCCAGCAGCGTAGAAGGGTCTTGGGGTACAGGGTCGACCAATGAGCAGTTCTTC.

In its sample, this clonotype was seen many times. The chain employs TRBV20-1 and TRBJ2-7, with TRBD2 matching 8 bases. This CDR3 is 15 amino acids long. From germline, CDR1 is DFQATT and CDR2 SNEGSKA (reference sequence). V lost 4 bases to trimming and J lost 4 bases; unmatched junction nucleotides: 12. The CDR3 protein is CSAIPASGSWYEQYF. The CDR3 DNA reads TGCAGTGCTATCCCGGCGAGCGGGAGTTGGTACGAGCAGTACTTC.

As concerns this clonotype: A far larger clone differs by one base, so this is likely a read error. The chain combines TRBV6-2 or TRBV6-3 with TRBJ2-5, with 9 bases lining up with TRBD1. The CDR3 is made up of 15 amino acids. Germline trimming cut 6 bases from V and 4 bases from J; bases unmatched to any gene: 9. CDR1 and CDR2 (germline): MNHEY, SVGEGT. The CDR3 nucleotides read TGTGCCAGCAGCCCCGGTGGGACAGGGTCAGAGACCCAGTACTTC. Translating gives CASSPGGTGSETQYF.

About this clonotype itself: The junction does not match germline at one end; this may be a read error. The chain recombines TRBV5-1 with TRBJ1-1; unclear D gene. Germline assignment: CDR1 SGHRS and CDR2 YFSETQ. CDR3 size: 15 residues. The CDR3 protein is CASSLVVGKGTGAFF. CDR3 bases: TGCGCCAGCAGCTTGGTAGTAGGGAAAGGCACTGGAGCTTTCTTT.

Turning to this clonotype: A much larger clonotype is one base distant, so this may be a read error. The chain couples TRBV6-1 to TRBJ2-7; D unclear. The CDR3 has 13 residues. Germline CDR1 MNHNS, CDR2 SASEGT. In nucleotides, the CDR3 is TGTGCCAGCAGTGAATGGAGAGCCTACGAGCAGCACTTC. Amino acid sequence: CASSEWRAYEQHF.

This clonotype was counted many times. The chain employs TRBV20-1 and TRBJ2-3, with a tentative D call TRBD1 (6 bases). Germline CDR1 is DFQATT and CDR2 is SNEGSKA (reference sequence). V was pared by 5 bases and J by 0 bases, with 12 bases between. The CDR3 is made up of 14 amino acids. CDR3 amino acids: CSAVHRASTDTQYF. The CDR3 coding sequence is TGCAGTGCTGTCCACAGGGCTAGCACAGATACGCAGTATTTT.

This clonotype was seen more than once but under ten times. The chain has TRBV9 and TRBJ1-4; D gene uncertain. The CDR3 loop spans 13 amino acids. Trimming took off 7 bases at V and 10 bases at J, with 17 bases between the two ends. Germline CDR1 is SGDLS and CDR2 is YYNGEE. CDR3: CASGTGWGGKLFF. The CDR3, as DNA: TGTGCCAGCGGAACGGGGTGGGGTGGAAAACTGTTTTTT.

This clonotype was observed many times. The chain uses TRBV7-3 and TRBJ2-3; 10 nucleotides agree with TRBD2. CDR1 is SGHTA, CDR2 FQGTGA, per germline. This CDR3 has 15 residues. Losses at the gene ends were 1 base for V and 6 bases for J; bases not matched to a gene: 4. Here the CDR3 DNA reads TGTGCCAGCAGCTTAATAGCGGGAGGATACGATACGCAGTATTTT. Protein: CASSLIAGGYDTQYF.

The table lists this clonotype with many counts. The V gene is TRBV6-1, the J gene TRBJ2-1; D is unclear. V was clipped by 6 bases and J by 4 bases, with 10 bases between them. Germline-derived CDR1 and CDR2 are MNHNS and SASEGT. The CDR3 consists of 13 residues. DNA of the CDR3: TGTGCCAGCAGGGAATACAGTTACAATGAGCAGTTCTTC. Translated: CASREYSYNEQFF.

The gene calls are TRBV27 and TRBJ1-2, with D unresolved. V was clipped by 0 bases and J by 6 bases, with 8 bases between them. CDR3 length: 13 residues. Germline CDR1 MNHEY, CDR2 SMNVEV (reference sequence). The CDR3 protein is CASSLSSTHGYTF. CDR3 nucleotide sequence: TGTGCCAGCAGTTTATCGAGCACCCATGGCTACACCTTC.

The chain couples TRBV18 to TRBJ2-7; no clear D. The CDR3 consists of 14 residues. Germline V gene sequence: CDR1 KGHSH, CDR2 LQKENI. Trimming removed 0 bases at V and 0 bases at J, with 6 bases between. In DNA form, the CDR3 reads TGTGCCAGCTCACCACCGGCTCCCTCCTACGAGCAGTACTTC. It translates to CASSPPAPSYEQYF.

There are a few counts of this clonotype. This chain uses TRBV20-1 with TRBJ2-7; D might be TRBD2 (6 bases). Deletions cut 5 bases from V and 3 bases from J, with 11 bases between. CDR3 length: 12 residues. Germline V gene data show CDR1 as DFQATT and CDR2 as SNEGSKA (reference sequence). CDR3 loop: CSAQRVNYEQYF. CDR3 bases: TGCAGTGCTCAGCGGGTGAACTACGAGCAGTACTTC.

This clonotype was recorded many times. The chain combines TRBV12-3 or TRBV12-4 with TRBJ1-5, with D hard to call. The CDR3 totals 13 residues. The V gene lost 6 bases and the J gene lost 2 bases, with 8 bases spanning the gap. CDR3 sequence: CASSDGGNQPQHF. The CDR3 bases are TGTGCCAGCAGCGACGGCGGCAATCAGCCCCAGCATTTT.

In its sample, this clonotype was seen many times. The rearrangement uses TRBV27 and TRBJ2-5, with D tentatively TRBD2 (5 bases). This CDR3 comprises 11 residues. Per the germline V gene, CDR1 is MNHEY and CDR2 is SMNVEV (reference sequence). Trimming removed 6 bases from V and 5 bases from J, with 7 bases in between. CDR3 nucleotides: TGTGCCAGCAGGGGAGTGGAGACCCAGTACTTC. Amino acids: CASRGVETQYF.

The V and J genes are TRBV29-1 and TRBJ2-7; weak D call: TRBD1 (6 bases). The ends were cut back, 0 bases at V and 2 bases at J, with 11 bases in the middle. The germline CDR1 and CDR2 sequences are SQVTM and ANQGSEA. This CDR3 is built from 14 residues. CDR3 sequence: CSVEDLSGAYEQYF. The CDR3 DNA follows: TGCAGCGTTGAAGATCTATCAGGGGCCTACGAGCAGTACTTC.

This clonotype was seen only a few times. This chain links TRBV9 with TRBJ2-7; 9 bases agree with TRBD2. The CDR3 covers 13 residues. Unmatched junction bases numbered 4, after V lost 4 bases and J lost 5 bases. Per germline, CDR1 SGDLS and CDR2 YYNGEE. The CDR3: CASSWGLADEQYF. In nucleotides, the CDR3 is TGTGCCAGCAGCTGGGGACTAGCCGACGAGCAGTACTTC.

This clonotype came up many times. The chain has TRBV2 and TRBJ2-2, with TRBD2 identical over 7 bases. The CDR3 loop spans 15 amino acids. Per the germline V gene, CDR1 is SNHLY and CDR2 is FYNNEI. J was trimmed by 3 bases and V by 4 bases; bases with no gene match: 5. This chain's CDR3 is CASSVSGSDTGELFF. CDR3 DNA: TGTGCCAGCAGTGTTAGCGGGTCCGACACCGGGGAGCTGTTTTTT. Supplemented by reference TRBV2 and TRBJ2-2, the full variable domain reads EPEVTQTPSHQVTQMGQEVILRCVPISNHLYFYWYRQILGQKVEFLVSFYNNEISEKSEIFDDQFSVERPDGSNFTLKIRSTKLEDSAMYFCASSVSGSDTGELFFGEGSRLTVL.

This clonotype has at least ten counts. CDR3 in amino acids: CASSPRLPSTDTQYF. The CDR3 coding sequence is TGTGCCAGCAGCCCCCGCCTTCCTAGCACAGATACGCAGTATTTT. This chain connects TRBV6-1 to TRBJ2-3; unclear D gene. This CDR3 contains 15 residues. In germline, CDR1 is MNHNS, CDR2 SASEGT. Trimming removed 6 bases from V and 0 bases from J, with 13 bases in between.

Note on this clonotype: Without the conserved terminal phenylalanine or tryptophan, this CDR3 likely stems from a read error. The chain combines TRBV4-1 with TRBJ1-1, with a weak D call TRBD1 (5 bases). Trimming pared 4 bases from V and 4 bases from J, leaving 16 bases between. The germline gives CDR1 MGHRA, CDR2 YSYEKL. This CDR3 is 15 amino acids long. The CDR3 DNA reads as TGCGCCAGCAGCCTTCCAGGGTGGGGCGGCACTGAAGCTTTCTCT. Protein sequence: CASSLPGWGGTEAFS.

This clonotype has a handful of counts. V and J are TRBV19 and TRBJ1-2; D is perhaps TRBD1 (5 bases). Germline V gene data show CDR1 as LNHDA and CDR2 as SQIVND (reference sequence). The CDR3 is 15 residues long. Trimming took 3 bases from V and 8 from J, leaving 19 bases between them. The CDR3 region has the DNA TGTGCCAGTAGTATGGCTGACAGACCATTGGAGGGCTACACCTTC. This gives the protein CASSMADRPLEGYTF.

The chain couples TRBV20-1 to TRBJ2-1; D unresolved. CDR1 DFQATT and CDR2 SNEGSKA come from the germline V gene (reference sequence). The CDR3 is made up of 9 amino acids. Trimming removed 6 bases from V and 3 bases from J, with 0 bases in between. The CDR3, as DNA: TGCAGTGCCTACAATGAGCAGTTCTTC. Amino acid sequence: CSAYNEQFF.

This clonotype was counted many times. The genes are TRBV6-2 or TRBV6-3 and TRBJ2-1, with D possibly being TRBD1 or TRBD2 (5 bases each). The CDR3 contains 15 residues. The germline V gene encodes CDR1 MNHEY and CDR2 SVGEGT. Trimming took 6 bases from V and 10 from J, leaving 22 bases between them. CDR3 amino acids: CASSTYGQGRNEQFF. CDR3 DNA sequence: TGTGCCAGCAGCACCTACGGGCAGGGACGGAACGAGCAGTTCTTC.

In its sample, this clonotype was seen many times. This CDR3 is CASSPFNIGTEAFF. In nucleotides, the CDR3 is TGTGCCAGCAGTCCATTTAATATTGGGACTGAAGCTTTCTTT. The J gene is TRBJ1-1, the V gene TRBV6-1; D uncertain. The V end lost 5 bases, the J end lost 5 bases, and 15 bases lay between the germline ends. The CDR3 is 14 residues long. Germline-derived CDR1 and CDR2 are MNHNS and SASEGT.

This clonotype was recorded many times. The junction departs from germline at one end; a sequencing error may be responsible. The chain's CDR3 is CATSFGKGPNEPQHF. In DNA form, the CDR3 reads TGTGCCACCAGTTTCGGTAAGGGCCCCAATGAGCCCCAGCATTTT. V and J are TRBV24-1 and TRBJ1-5; D is ambiguous. The CDR3 spans 15 residues. Per germline, CDR1 KGHDR and CDR2 SFDVKD.